This passage covers 9 T cell receptor beta chains from one sample sequenced in a study of blood T cell repertoires in COVID-19 (dated by TCRdb to between 2020 and 2021). Library method: the immunoSEQ multiplex PCR assay. Not all clones reach the TCRdb copy of this immuneACCESS table, which keeps in-frame sequences only. Checked studies attribute under half of the gap to unresolved V genes and leave the rest unexplained. Across this sample there are 100,000 to 150,000 clones, with around 83% seen only once. Jointly, the top ten make up around 3.3% of the sample. The specimen was peripheral blood. These receptors were obtained from an elderly woman with COVID-19, enrolled during active disease.

About this clone itself: An end of the junction does not agree with germline; a read error may underlie this. The chain recombines TRBV5-1 with TRBJ1-1, with a tentative D call TRBD1 (5 bases). Germline V CDR1 and CDR2: SGHRS, YFSETQ. The CDR3 is 14 residues long. For the CDR3, the DNA is TGCGCCAACAGCTTGCGACAGACCAACACTGAAGCTTTCTTT. Its protein is CANSLRQTNTEAFF.

The rearrangement links TRBV11-1 to TRBJ2-3; TRBD2 is a possible D gene (5 bases). Germline CDR1 reads SGHAT; CDR2 reads FQDESV (reference sequence). This CDR3 has 15 amino acids. Trimming removed 0 bases from V and 2 bases from J, with 9 bases in between. As DNA, the CDR3 is TGTGCCAGCAGCTTAGCGGGAGCTAACACAGATACGCAGTATTTT. Translation gives CASSLAGANTDTQYF.

The chain carries TRBV28 and TRBJ1-6; possible D gene TRBD1, 6 bases. The CDR3 contains 14 residues. From germline, CDR1 is MDHEN and CDR2 SYDVKM. The V end lost 2 bases, the J end lost 9 bases, and 11 bases lay between the germline ends. CDR3 protein: CASSLRTGFSPLHF. CDR3 DNA: TGTGCCAGCAGTTTACGTACAGGGTTTTCACCCCTCCACTTT.

The chain uses TRBV5-1 and TRBJ1-2, with D possibly matching TRBD1 (6 bases). Deletions cut 0 bases from V and 13 bases from J, with 16 bases between. This CDR3 has 13 amino acids. Germline loops: CDR1 SGHRS, CDR2 YFSETQ. Here the CDR3 DNA reads TGCGCCAGCAGCTTGGTTTACGGGGGGCTGGGCACCTTC. Translating gives CASSLVYGGLGTF.

This chain connects TRBV2 to TRBJ2-6; 7 nucleotides match TRBD1. Germline values: CDR1 SNHLY, CDR2 FYNNEI. The junction had 10 bases not matched to a gene; V was cut back by 4 bases and J by 4 bases. The CDR3 loop spans 17 amino acids. DNA for the CDR3: TGTGCCAGCAGTGTTCGACAGGGCTTTCCCGGGGCCAACGTCCTGACTTTC. Its protein is CASSVRQGFPGANVLTF.

The J gene is TRBJ2-7, the V gene TRBV12-3 or TRBV12-4; possible D gene TRBD2, 5 bases. CDR3 length: 12 amino acids. V lost 6 bases, J lost 7 bases, and 13 bases lay in between. For the CDR3, the DNA is TGTGCCAGCAGATCTAGCCTTGGGGAGCAGTACTTC. Amino acids: CASRSSLGEQYF.

The chain links TRBV29-1 to TRBJ2-2; D not certain. Looked up from germline, CDR1 is SQVTM and CDR2 is ANQGSEA. V dropped 5 bases and J dropped 0 bases, with 7 bases sitting between them. There are 13 residues in the CDR3. The CDR3 protein is CSVQQTNTGELFF. CDR3 DNA: TGCAGCGTTCAACAAACGAACACCGGGGAGCTGTTTTTT.

The chain is built from TRBV15 and TRBJ1-4, with D uncertain. The length of the CDR3 is 15 residues. In germline, CDR1 is LNHNV, CDR2 YYDKDF (reference sequence). Trimming pared 6 bases from V and 3 bases from J, leaving 14 bases between. Here the CDR3 DNA reads TGTGCCACCAGAACGGGGTCTCAAGCTAATGAAAAACTGTTTTTT. Translated, it gives CATRTGSQANEKLFF.

The chain has TRBV5-4 and TRBJ1-2; a possible D gene is TRBD1 (5 bases). CDR3 length: 14 residues. Germline V gene data show CDR1 as SGHNT and CDR2 as YYREEE (reference sequence). V was trimmed by 5 bases and J by 4 bases, leaving 15 bases between them. The chain's CDR3 is CASRVTGLRYGYTF. In DNA form, the CDR3 reads TGTGCCAGCAGAGTCACGGGACTCCGCTATGGCTACACCTTC.